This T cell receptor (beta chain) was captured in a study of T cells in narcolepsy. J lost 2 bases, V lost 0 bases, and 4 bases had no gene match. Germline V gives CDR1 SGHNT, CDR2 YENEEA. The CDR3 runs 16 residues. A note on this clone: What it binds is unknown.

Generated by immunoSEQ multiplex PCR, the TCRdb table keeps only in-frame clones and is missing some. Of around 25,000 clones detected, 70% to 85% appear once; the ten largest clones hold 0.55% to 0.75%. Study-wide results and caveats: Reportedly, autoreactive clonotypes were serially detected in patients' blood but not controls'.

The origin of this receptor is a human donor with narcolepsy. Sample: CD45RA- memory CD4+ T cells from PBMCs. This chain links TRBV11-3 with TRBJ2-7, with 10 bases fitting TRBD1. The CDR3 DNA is TGTGCCAGCAGCTTAGAAAGGACAGGGGGGACCTACGAGCAGTACTTC. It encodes CASSLERTGGTYEQYF.